This T cell receptor beta chain was documented in a study of blood T cells in healthy people across ages. V was shortened by 5 bases and J by 7 bases, with 11 bases between the two germline ends. The germline CDR1 and CDR2 sequences are SGHTA and FQGNSA. There are 12 residues in the CDR3. A sample-barcoded 5' primer and a J-beta primer mix were used in a second PCR of roughly 7 to 11 cycles. One entry per CDR3 protein results from TCRdb running MiXCR on the 5' RACE reads. The data show around 1,000,000 distinct CDR3 sequences, with about 23% seen just once and less than 0.75% held by the top ten. This clonotype was seen a few times. This sample was also put to use in a study of T cells of mothers and their children.

The clonotype originates from a girl aged 2 to 9 in good health. The rearrangement links TRBV7-2 to TRBJ2-5; perhaps TRBD2 as D (5 bases). The material sequenced was blood. The DNA for the CDR3 is TGTGCCAGCAGCCCCCCGGGGTCGACCCAGTACTTC. This gives the protein CASSPPGSTQYF.